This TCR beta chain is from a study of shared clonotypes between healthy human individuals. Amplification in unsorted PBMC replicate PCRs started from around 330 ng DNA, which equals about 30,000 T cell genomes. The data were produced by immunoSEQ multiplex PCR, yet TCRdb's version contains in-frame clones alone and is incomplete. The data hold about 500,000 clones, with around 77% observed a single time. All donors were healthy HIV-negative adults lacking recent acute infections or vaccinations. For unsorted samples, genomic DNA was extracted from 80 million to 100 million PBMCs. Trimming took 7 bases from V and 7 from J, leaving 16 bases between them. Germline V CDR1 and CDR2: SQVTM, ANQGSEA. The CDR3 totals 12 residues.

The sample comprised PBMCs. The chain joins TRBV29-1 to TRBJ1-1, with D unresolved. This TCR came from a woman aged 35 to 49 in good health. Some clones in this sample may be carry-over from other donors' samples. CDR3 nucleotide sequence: TGCAGCGCCTCCCGGGGTGAAATTGAAGCTTTCTTT. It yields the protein CSASRGEIEAFF. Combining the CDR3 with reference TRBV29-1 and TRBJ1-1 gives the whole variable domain SAVISQKPSRDICQRGTSLTIQCQVDSQVTMMFWYRQQPGQSLTLIATANQGSEATYESGFVIDKFPISRPNLTFSTLTVSNMSPEDSSIYLCSASRGEIEAFFGQGTRLTVV.